This T cell receptor (beta chain) was found in a study of shared clonotypes between healthy human individuals. The study, taken as a whole, reports: Only blood was sampled; tissue repertoires likely differ.

The V gene's germline CDR1 is SGHAT and CDR2 FQNNGV. V lost 4 bases and J lost 8; bases outside the gene matches: 6. There are 14 residues in the CDR3. Libraries were prepared by immunoSEQ multiplex PCR; TCRdb keeps only in-frame clonotypes and omits some of them. The repertoire consists of over a million clones, with roughly 74% occurring once and the leading ten covering 0.6% to 0.75%. Worth noting for this clone: The antigen is undetermined.

The sequenced sample was memory CD4+ T cells from PBMCs. Subset here: CD45RA-negative fraction. The source of this sequence is a man between 18 and 35 years old in good health. Some clones in this sample may be carry-over from other donors' samples. The gene calls are TRBV11-2 and TRBJ1-4; 8 nucleotides line up with TRBD1. CDR3 DNA sequence: TGTGCCAGCAGCTCCGGGACAGGCCCGGAAAAACTGTTTTTT. This gives the protein CASSSGTGPEKLFF. The entire variable domain, with the rest obtained from reference TRBV11-2 and TRBJ1-4, is as follows: EAGVAQSPRYKIIEKRQSVAFWCNPISGHATLYWYQQILGQGPKLLIQFQNNGVVDDSQLPKDRFSAERLKGVDSTLKIQPAKLEDSAVYLCASSSGTGPEKLFFGSGTQLSVL.